This is a list of T cell receptor beta chains from one sample in a study of control samples from healthy donors and cancer patients. Sequencing was performed with immunoSEQ multiplex PCR; in TCRdb, only in-frame clones are kept and a portion is missing. The sample lists about 65,000 clones, 75% to 95% occurring once. The sample was PBMCs. The receptors here all came from a woman aged 50 to 60 with colorectal cancer. Both conserved end residues are part of each CDR3. A D gene is named only where the DNA matches it firmly. A clone size is listed for some rows: how often the clone was seen (once, few, many), or a class if it is expanded.

abundance: -
j_gene: TRBJ1-1
d_gene: TRBD1
v_gene: TRBV6-5
CDR3nt: TGTGCCAGCAGTTACACCGGACAGGGTTACACTGAAGCTTTCTTT
CDR3aa: CASSYTGQGYTEAFF

abundance: -
j_gene: TRBJ2-7
d_gene: TRBD2
v_gene: TRBV4-2
CDR3nt: TGTGCCAGCAGCCAAGCGCTAGCGGGAGGTACGGCCTACGAGCAGTACTTC
CDR3aa: CASSQALAGGTAYEQYF

abundance: -
j_gene: TRBJ1-6
d_gene: -
v_gene: TRBV28
CDR3nt: TGTGCCAGCAGTTCCCCCGGCGGGGGGGAAGCACCCCTCCACTTT
CDR3aa: CASSSPGGGEAPLHF

abundance: -
j_gene: TRBJ1-5
d_gene: -
v_gene: TRBV28
CDR3nt: TGTGCCACTGGTTGGGGCAATCAGCCCCAGCATTTT
CDR3aa: CATGWGNQPQHF

abundance: -
j_gene: TRBJ2-7
d_gene: -
v_gene: TRBV12-2
CDR3nt: TGTGCAAGTCGCTTACCTGGGGCGTACGAGCAGTACTTC
CDR3aa: CASRLPGAYEQYF

abundance: -
j_gene: TRBJ1-5
d_gene: -
v_gene: TRBV18
CDR3nt: TGTGCCAGCCACGAGGGGGGAAATCAGCCCCAGCATTTT
CDR3aa: CASHEGGNQPQHF

abundance: -
j_gene: TRBJ2-1
d_gene: TRBD2
v_gene: TRBV7-3
CDR3nt: TGTGCCAGCAGCCTTAGCGGGGGGGATTACAATGAGCAGTTCTTC
CDR3aa: CASSLSGGDYNEQFF

abundance: -
j_gene: TRBJ1-4
d_gene: -
v_gene: TRBV5-1
CDR3nt: TGCGCCAGCAGGGAAGGACCGGGTAATGAAAAACTGTTTTTT
CDR3aa: CASREGPGNEKLFF

abundance: once
j_gene: TRBJ1-5
d_gene: -
v_gene: TRBV28
CDR3nt: TGTGCCAGCCGGGGGGGTAGCAATCAGCCCCAGCATTTT
CDR3aa: CASRGGSNQPQHF

abundance: -
j_gene: TRBJ2-5
d_gene: -
v_gene: TRBV3-1/TRBV3-2
CDR3nt: TGTGCCAGCAGCGACCCGGCGGGGAGCCCCCAAGAGACCCAGTACTTC
CDR3aa: CASSDPAGSPQETQYF

abundance: -
j_gene: TRBJ1-2
d_gene: TRBD1
v_gene: TRBV19
CDR3nt: TGTGCCAGTAGTTCCCCTCCCGGACAGGGGGCCGTTGGCTACACCTTC
CDR3aa: CASSSPPGQGAVGYTF

abundance: -
j_gene: TRBJ2-5
d_gene: -
v_gene: TRBV24-1
CDR3nt: TGTGCCACCAGTGACCCTACAGGGCCCCAAGAGACCCAGTACTTC
CDR3aa: CATSDPTGPQETQYF

abundance: -
j_gene: TRBJ2-7
d_gene: -
v_gene: TRBV5-5
CDR3nt: TGTGCCAGCAGCGCAACAGGGTTAGGCGCGCAGTACTTC
CDR3aa: CASSATGLGAQYF

abundance: once
j_gene: TRBJ2-5
d_gene: TRBD2
v_gene: TRBV9
CDR3nt: TGTGCCAGCAGCGTAGGGGCGGGAGAAGGGGAGACCCAGTACTTC
CDR3aa: CASSVGAGEGETQYF

abundance: -
j_gene: TRBJ1-5
d_gene: -
v_gene: TRBV6-2/TRBV6-3
CDR3nt: TGTGCCAGCAGCAACAGGGGCAATCAGCCCCAGCATTTT
CDR3aa: CASSNRGNQPQHF

abundance: -
j_gene: TRBJ2-1
d_gene: -
v_gene: TRBV5-1
CDR3nt: TGCGCCAGCAGCGCACTACTTGGCGATGAGCAGTTCTTC
CDR3aa: CASSALLGDEQFF

abundance: -
j_gene: TRBJ1-2
d_gene: -
v_gene: TRBV9
CDR3nt: TGTGCCAGCAGCAAGTCCAGACTTGATTGGGGCTACACCTTC
CDR3aa: CASSKSRLDWGYTF

abundance: -
j_gene: TRBJ2-5
d_gene: -
v_gene: TRBV21-1
CDR3nt: TGTGCCAGCAGTCAAGAGACCCAGTACTTC
CDR3aa: CASSQETQYF

abundance: once
j_gene: TRBJ1-1
d_gene: -
v_gene: TRBV19
CDR3nt: TGTGCCAGTAGTATAGAGATCGGCAGGGGAACTGAAGCTTTCTTT
CDR3aa: CASSIEIGRGTEAFF

abundance: -
j_gene: TRBJ2-7
d_gene: TRBD2
v_gene: TRBV2
CDR3nt: TGTGCCAGCAGAGTGACTAGCGCTAAATCCTACGAGCAGTACTTC
CDR3aa: CASRVTSAKSYEQYF

abundance: once
j_gene: TRBJ1-4
d_gene: -
v_gene: TRBV19
CDR3nt: TGTGCCACCAATCCAGGGGATAATGAAAAACTGTTTTTT
CDR3aa: CATNPGDNEKLFF

abundance: -
j_gene: TRBJ2-5
d_gene: TRBD1
v_gene: TRBV3-1/TRBV3-2
CDR3nt: TGTGCCAGCAGCCCCACCTTAAACAGGGGGATACTGGTGGAGACCCAGTACTTC
CDR3aa: CASSPTLNRGILVETQYF

abundance: -
j_gene: TRBJ2-2
d_gene: -
v_gene: TRBV29-1
CDR3nt: TGCAGCGTTGAAGGGCCCGGGGAGCTGTTTTTT
CDR3aa: CSVEGPGELFF

abundance: -
j_gene: TRBJ2-1
d_gene: -
v_gene: TRBV19
CDR3nt: TGTGCCAGTAGTATTTCAGAGTACAATGAGCAGTTCTTC
CDR3aa: CASSISEYNEQFF

abundance: -
j_gene: TRBJ2-7
d_gene: TRBD2
v_gene: TRBV4-1
CDR3nt: TGCGCCAGCAGCCGCCCTCCACTAGCGGGAGCCTACGAGCAGTACTTC
CDR3aa: CASSRPPLAGAYEQYF

abundance: -
j_gene: TRBJ2-1
d_gene: -
v_gene: TRBV6-4
CDR3nt: TGTGCCAGCAGTGTATCGGAGGAGACTAGTCTGTTCTTC
CDR3aa: CASSVSEETSLFF

abundance: -
j_gene: TRBJ2-1
d_gene: -
v_gene: TRBV2
CDR3nt: TGTGCCAGCAGTTCAGGACTGGCCCAACTCTCCTACAATGAGCAGTTCTTC
CDR3aa: CASSSGLAQLSYNEQFF

abundance: -
j_gene: TRBJ1-2
d_gene: -
v_gene: TRBV29-1
CDR3nt: TGCAGCGTTTGGGAGGGGGGAAACTATGGCTACACCTTC
CDR3aa: CSVWEGGNYGYTF

abundance: -
j_gene: TRBJ1-3
d_gene: -
v_gene: TRBV5-1
CDR3nt: TGCGCCAGCAGCTTAAGGGGTCGGTCTGGAAACACCATATATTTT
CDR3aa: CASSLRGRSGNTIYF

abundance: -
j_gene: TRBJ2-1
d_gene: -
v_gene: TRBV6-5
CDR3nt: TGTGCCAGCAGTTACCGGGGAGTTAATCGGAATGAGCAGTTCTTC
CDR3aa: CASSYRGVNRNEQFF

abundance: -
j_gene: TRBJ2-2
d_gene: -
v_gene: TRBV4-1
CDR3nt: TGCGCCAGCAGCCTCGAGAGGGGGTCCGGGGAGCTGTTTTTT
CDR3aa: CASSLERGSGELFF

abundance: -
j_gene: TRBJ1-4
d_gene: TRBD1
v_gene: TRBV5-1
CDR3nt: TGCGCCAGCAGCTTGGCACAGGGGAGGGGGAATGAAAAACTGTTTTTT
CDR3aa: CASSLAQGRGNEKLFF

abundance: -
j_gene: TRBJ1-1
d_gene: TRBD1
v_gene: TRBV19
CDR3nt: TGTGCAATCAGAACAGGGGGCACTGAAGCTTTCTTT
CDR3aa: CAIRTGGTEAFF

abundance: -
j_gene: TRBJ2-2
d_gene: -
v_gene: TRBV3-1/TRBV3-2
CDR3nt: TGTGCCAGCAGCCAAGTTTCAGGATACACCGGGGAGCTGTTTTTT
CDR3aa: CASSQVSGYTGELFF

abundance: once
j_gene: TRBJ2-2
d_gene: -
v_gene: TRBV7-7
CDR3nt: TGTGCTAGCAGCTTATGGGATACCGGGGAGCTGTTTTTT
CDR3aa: CASSLWDTGELFF

abundance: -
j_gene: TRBJ2-5
d_gene: -
v_gene: TRBV12-3/TRBV12-4
CDR3nt: TGTGCCAGCAGTTTAGGGGAGACCCAGTACTTC
CDR3aa: CASSLGETQYF

abundance: -
j_gene: TRBJ2-3
d_gene: -
v_gene: TRBV7-8
CDR3nt: TGTGCCAGCAGCACCCAGGGGCAAGATACGCAGTATTTT
CDR3aa: CASSTQGQDTQYF

abundance: -
j_gene: TRBJ1-5
d_gene: -
v_gene: TRBV19
CDR3nt: TGTGCCAGTAGCTCCACGGTCAATCAGCCCCAGCATTTT
CDR3aa: CASSSTVNQPQHF

abundance: -
j_gene: TRBJ1-2
d_gene: -
v_gene: TRBV30
CDR3nt: TGTGCCTGGAGTGTAAATGAGGGAGGCGGCTACACCTTC
CDR3aa: CAWSVNEGGGYTF

abundance: -
j_gene: TRBJ1-1
d_gene: -
v_gene: TRBV6-1
CDR3nt: TGTGCCAGCAGTGAGGGGGCCGGCCACACTGAAGCTTTCTTT
CDR3aa: CASSEGAGHTEAFF

abundance: -
j_gene: TRBJ1-5
d_gene: TRBD1
v_gene: TRBV2
CDR3nt: TGTGCCAGCAGGACGGGACAGGGAACTAATCAGCCCCAGCATTTT
CDR3aa: CASRTGQGTNQPQHF